This T cell receptor beta chain was captured by sequencing in a study of blood T cells in healthy people across ages. V was trimmed by 3 bases and J by 12 bases, leaving 22 bases between them. Looked up from germline, CDR1 is DFQATT and CDR2 is SNEGSKA (reference sequence). There are 14 residues in the CDR3. PCR was performed a second time for roughly 7 to 11 cycles using a sample-barcoded 5' primer and a J-beta primer mix. Each of the cDNA molecules was tagged by a template-switch adaptor with 12 random nucleotides. TCRdb itself ran the 5' RACE reads through MiXCR, one entry per CDR3 protein. The sample has some 1 million distinct CDR3 sequences; more than 35% are singletons. Remarks on this clonotype: The antigen remains unidentified.

Study outcomes and limitations: Higher diversity, along with more naive CD4+ cells, distinguished long-lived donors from aged donors.

Investigators took about 9.1 milliliters of peripheral blood from every donor. This receptor was obtained from a woman in her fifties or sixties in good health. Sequenced sample: blood. J is TRBJ2-3 and V is TRBV20-1; the D gene could be TRBD1 or TRBD2 (5 bases each). The CDR3 loop is CSASSGSRDPAQYF. CDR3 DNA sequence: TGCAGTGCTAGCTCCGGATCTCGGGACCCCGCCCAGTATTTT.